The next 4 T cell receptor beta chains were all read from a single sample in a study of cytomegalovirus exposure and HLA in healthy donors. Primers included in the PCR were 60 Vbeta and 13 Jbeta primers. Profiled with immunoSEQ multiplex PCR; TCRdb holds only in-frame clones, not every one. The sample gives some 130,000 clones, around three quarters of which show up once; 5% to 8.5% is in the top ten. The sequencing sample was made of PBMCs. These receptor sequences come from a man aged 40-50 years in good health and CMV-seropositive.

This chain uses TRBV5-5 with TRBJ1-1, with D perhaps TRBD1 (5 bases). This CDR3 is 14 amino acids long. Germline loops: CDR1 SGHKS, CDR2 YYEKEE (reference sequence). V was trimmed by 5 bases and J by 1 base, leaving 12 bases between them. CDR3 region: CASSPRGANTEAFF. The CDR3 coding sequence is TGTGCCAGCAGTCCGCGTGGGGCGAACACTGAAGCTTTCTTT.

The V and J genes are TRBV14 and TRBJ2-3; a possible D gene is TRBD2 (5 bases). The CDR3 runs 14 residues. Trimming stripped 4 bases from V and 0 bases from J, with 8 bases between. Germline V gene sequence: CDR1 SGHDN, CDR2 FVKESK. CDR3: CASSRGISTDTQYF. The CDR3 DNA reads as TGTGCCAGCAGCCGAGGGATAAGCACAGATACGCAGTATTTT.

This clone was recorded once. The chain carries TRBV6-5 and TRBJ2-7, with a tentative D call TRBD1 (5 bases). This CDR3 comprises 13 residues. The V end was cut by 6 bases, the J end by 3 bases, with 12 bases between. CDR1 and CDR2 from the germline V gene are MNHEY and SVGAGI. The CDR3: CASRQGRFYEQYF. The CDR3 coding sequence is TGTGCCAGCAGGCAGGGAAGATTCTACGAGCAGTACTTC.

V and J are TRBV5-1 and TRBJ2-3; 8 bases are shared with TRBD1. Trimming removed 3 bases from V and 5 bases from J; junction bases left unmatched: 8. CDR1 is SGHRS and CDR2 is YFSETQ in the germline V gene. This CDR3 is built from 15 residues. CDR3 nucleotide sequence: TGCGCCAGCAGCTGGACGGACAGGGCGGGAGATACGCAGTATTTT. Translation: CASSWTDRAGDTQYF. Complete variable domain (other parts from reference TRBV5-1 and TRBJ2-3): KAGVTQTPRYLIKTRGQQVTLSCSPISGHRSVSWYQQTPGQGLQFLFEYFSETQRNKGNFPGRFSGRQFSNSRSEMNVSTLELGDSALYLCASSWTDRAGDTQYFGPGTRLTVL.